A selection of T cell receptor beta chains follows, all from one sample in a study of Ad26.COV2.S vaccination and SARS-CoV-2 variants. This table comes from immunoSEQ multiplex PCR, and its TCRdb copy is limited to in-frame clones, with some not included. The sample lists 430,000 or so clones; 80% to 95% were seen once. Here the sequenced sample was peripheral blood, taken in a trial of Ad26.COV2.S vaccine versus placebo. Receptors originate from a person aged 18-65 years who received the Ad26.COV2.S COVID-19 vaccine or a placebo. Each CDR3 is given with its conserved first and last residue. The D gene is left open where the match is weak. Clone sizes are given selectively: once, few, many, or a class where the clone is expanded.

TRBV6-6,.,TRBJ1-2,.,TGTGCCAGCAGTTATTGGGACATCAACTATGGCTACACCTTC,CASSYWDINYGYTF
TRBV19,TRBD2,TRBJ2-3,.,TGTGCCAGTAGTAACCGACTAGCGGGAACGTCGGGAGATACGCAGTATTTT,CASSNRLAGTSGDTQYF
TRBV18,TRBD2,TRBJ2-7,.,TGTGCCAGCTCACCCCGTGGACTAGCGGGAACCTACGAGCAGTACTTC,CASSPRGLAGTYEQYF
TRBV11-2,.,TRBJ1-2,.,TGTGCCAGCAGCAGAGGGCAGGACTATGGCTACACCTTC,CASSRGQDYGYTF
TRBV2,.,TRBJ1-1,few,TGTGCCAGCACGGGGGAACGGGGAAGCCAGGAAGCTTTCTTT,CASTGERGSQEAFF
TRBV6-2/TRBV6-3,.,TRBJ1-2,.,TGTGCCAGCAGTTACGTAGCCAGGGGCGGCTACACCTTC,CASSYVARGGYTF
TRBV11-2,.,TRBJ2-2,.,TGTGCCAGCAGCAACGTGAATACTACCAACACCGGGGAGCTGTTTTTT,CASSNVNTTNTGELFF
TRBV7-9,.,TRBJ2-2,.,TGTGCCAGCACCCTGGGGGCCAACACCGGGGAGCTGTTTTTT,CASTLGANTGELFF
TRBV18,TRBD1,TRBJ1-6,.,TGTGCCAGCTCCCCCGACAGGGTGATTTCACCCCTCCACTTT,CASSPDRVISPLHF
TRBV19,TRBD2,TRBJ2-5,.,TGTGCCAGTAGTCCCCCCGGGAGGGGGGAGACCCAGTACTTC,CASSPPGRGETQYF
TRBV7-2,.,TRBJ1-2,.,TGTGCCAGCAGCTACGGGGGGGGACCTGGCTACACCTTC,CASSYGGGPGYTF
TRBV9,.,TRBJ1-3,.,TGTGCCAGCAGCGTAGAGGGCCAGGGGTTTGACACCATATATTTT,CASSVEGQGFDTIYF
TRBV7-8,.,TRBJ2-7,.,TGTGCCAGCAGCACCCACGACAGGCCCTACGAGCAGTACTTC,CASSTHDRPYEQYF
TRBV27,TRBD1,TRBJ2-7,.,TGTGCCAGCAGTTTCGGGACAGGGGGCATCAACGAGCAGTACTTC,CASSFGTGGINEQYF
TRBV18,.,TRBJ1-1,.,TGTGCCAGCTCACATGGGGGCTCGAACACTGAAGCTTTCTTT,CASSHGGSNTEAFF
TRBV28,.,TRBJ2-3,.,TGTGCCAGCAGTCCAATACGGCAGACAGATACGCAGTATTTT,CASSPIRQTDTQYF
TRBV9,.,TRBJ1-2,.,TGTGCCAGCAGCGTAAATATCCTGAACTATGGCTACACCTTC,CASSVNILNYGYTF
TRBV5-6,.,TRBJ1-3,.,TGTGCCAGCAGTTACAGGGTCCTCCCTGGAAACACCATATATTTT,CASSYRVLPGNTIYF
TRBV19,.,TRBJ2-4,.,TGTGCCAGTAGTATAATGGGGATGGGCATTCAGTACTTC,CASSIMGMGIQYF
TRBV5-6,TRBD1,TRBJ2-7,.,TGTGCCAGCAGCCAGGACAGGGGATACGAGCAGTACTTC,CASSQDRGYEQYF
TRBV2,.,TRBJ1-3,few,TGTGCCAGCAAGCCCCGGGCCTCCGGAAACACCATATATTTT,CASKPRASGNTIYF
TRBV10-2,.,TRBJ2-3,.,TGCGCCAGCAGTACAGATACGCAGTATTTT,CASSTDTQYF
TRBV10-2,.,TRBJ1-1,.,TGCGCCAGCAGTGAGGGCTGGGGGGGCAATGAAGCTTTCTTT,CASSEGWGGNEAFF
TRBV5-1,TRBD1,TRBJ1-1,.,TGCGCCAGCACGGGACAGGTACCGACTGAAGCTTTCTTT,CASTGQVPTEAFF
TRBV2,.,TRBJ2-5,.,TGTGCCAGCAACGCCCCCTCTGTGACCCAGTACTTC,CASNAPSVTQYF
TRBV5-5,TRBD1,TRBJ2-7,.,TGTGCCAGCAGCTTGTTGCCCGGGACAGGGCCTTACGAGCAGTACTTC,CASSLLPGTGPYEQYF
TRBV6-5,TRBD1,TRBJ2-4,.,TGTGCCAGCAGGATGACAGGGGGCTTGGGAAACATTCAGTACTTC,CASRMTGGLGNIQYF
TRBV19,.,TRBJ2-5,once,TGTGCCAGTAGTAGGACTGCCGCCCGAGAGACCCAGTACTTC,CASSRTAARETQYF
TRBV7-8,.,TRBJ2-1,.,TGTGCCAGCAGCCGCGGTTTTGACCAATACAATGAGCAGTTCTTC,CASSRGFDQYNEQFF
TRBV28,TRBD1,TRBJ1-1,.,TGTGCCAGCAGTTCCGCGGGACAGGGAAGTAATGAAGCTTTCTTT,CASSSAGQGSNEAFF